These T cell receptor beta chains were read from a single sample in a study of memory CD4+ T cells and cytomegalovirus serostatus. Measured with immunoSEQ multiplex PCR; TCRdb has only the in-frame clones, and not every one. The sample shows some 73,000 clones, 60% to 80% of them seen only once. Sequenced material: memory CD4+ T cells from blood. These receptors came from an adult in good health and CMV-seropositive. The CDR3 runs from the conserved cysteine through the conserved F or W. Each record gives: V gene, J gene, clone size, D gene, CDR3 protein, CDR3 DNA. The D gene is left open where the match is weak. Rows may omit the clone size; those that give it use once, few, many or a size class.

V: TRBV5-1
J: TRBJ2-1
size: -
D: -
CDR3: CASSPHQTSSNEQFF
DNA: TGCGCCAGCAGCCCGCACCAGACTAGTAGCAATGAGCAGTTCTTC

V: TRBV5-4
J: TRBJ2-6
size: -
D: TRBD1
CDR3: CASSSTGQGGSGANVLTF
DNA: TGTGCCAGCAGCTCGACGGGACAGGGGGGCTCTGGGGCCAACGTCCTGACTTTC

V: TRBV19
J: TRBJ2-3
size: -
D: -
CDR3: CASAQGQADTQYF
DNA: TGTGCCAGTGCCCAGGGGCAGGCAGATACGCAGTATTTT

V: TRBV29-1
J: TRBJ1-2
size: -
D: TRBD1
CDR3: CSVVLQGDGYTF
DNA: TGCAGCGTTGTACTCCAGGGGGATGGCTACACCTTC

V: TRBV6-5
J: TRBJ1-1
size: -
D: -
CDR3: CASSRPGRGGTEAFF
DNA: TGTGCCAGCAGTCGTCCTGGGAGAGGGGGCACTGAAGCTTTCTTT

V: TRBV2
J: TRBJ1-5
size: -
D: -
CDR3: CASRTLQDNQPQHF
DNA: TGTGCCAGCAGAACTTTACAGGATAATCAGCCCCAGCATTTT

V: TRBV11-2
J: TRBJ2-3
size: -
D: -
CDR3: CASSRSPDHTDTQYF
DNA: TGTGCCAGCAGCCGATCCCCGGACCACACAGATACGCAGTATTTT

V: TRBV7-2
J: TRBJ1-5
size: -
D: -
CDR3: CASSFPHNQPQHF
DNA: TGTGCCAGCAGCTTTCCACATAATCAGCCCCAGCATTTT

V: TRBV2
J: TRBJ2-2
size: -
D: -
CDR3: CASKPQVGAWGRTGELFF
DNA: TGTGCCAGCAAACCCCAGGTCGGCGCTTGGGGCCGGACCGGGGAGCTGTTTTTT

V: TRBV7-9
J: TRBJ2-5
size: -
D: TRBD1
CDR3: CASSLAGTGWLYF
DNA: TGTGCCAGCAGCTTAGCGGGGACAGGGTGGCTGTACTTC

V: TRBV7-8
J: TRBJ1-1
size: -
D: -
CDR3: CASSLTVMNTEAFF
DNA: TGTGCCAGCAGCTTGACAGTGATGAACACTGAAGCTTTCTTT

V: TRBV10-3
J: TRBJ1-2
size: -
D: TRBD1
CDR3: CAITPGQGESAGYGYTF
DNA: TGTGCCATCACCCCAGGACAGGGTGAATCCGCGGGCTATGGCTACACCTTC

V: TRBV19
J: TRBJ1-5
size: -
D: -
CDR3: CASSLRPDSSGNQPQHF
DNA: TGTGCCAGTAGTCTCAGACCGGACAGCTCGGGCAATCAGCCCCAGCATTTT

V: TRBV19
J: TRBJ1-1
size: -
D: -
CDR3: CASSIYQGTEAFF
DNA: TGTGCCAGTAGTATCTATCAGGGGACTGAAGCTTTCTTT

V: TRBV11-2
J: TRBJ2-2
size: -
D: -
CDR3: CASSTNTGELFF
DNA: TGTGCCAGCAGTACGAACACCGGGGAGCTGTTTTTT

V: TRBV2
J: TRBJ1-4
size: -
D: TRBD1
CDR3: CASSRDRGIREKLFF
DNA: TGTGCCAGCAGTCGGGACAGGGGGATCCGGGAAAAACTGTTTTTT

V: TRBV28
J: TRBJ2-3
size: few
D: TRBD2
CDR3: CASSGSGGNTDTQYF
DNA: TGTGCCAGCAGCGGTAGCGGGGGGAACACAGATACGCAGTATTTT